Below, one TCR beta chain is given with its context. What it binds is not known. Relative to the germline gene, one junction end is altered; a read error may explain this. Clones were sequenced by immunoSEQ multiplex PCR, and TCRdb holds only the in-frame ones, with some missing. The table lists 1.6 million or so clones, just under 99% of them singletons. The sample comes from a study of shared clonotypes between healthy human individuals. General study points: The four-donor shared clonotypes exceeded non-shared clonotypes in generation probability, with non-shared ones scoring lower.

The CDR3 has 14 residues. Germline V gene data show CDR1 as LNHDA and CDR2 as SQIVND (reference sequence). The chain uses TRBV19 and TRBJ2-3, with TRBD2 identical over 7 bases. What was sequenced was naive CD4+ T cells sorted from blood. The subset here: CD45RA+ positively selected. This TCR was recovered from a man in his thirties or forties in good health. CDR3 region: CASRIAGSTDTQYF. The CDR3 nucleotides are TGTGCCAGTAGGATAGCGGGCAGCACAGATACGCAGTATTTT.